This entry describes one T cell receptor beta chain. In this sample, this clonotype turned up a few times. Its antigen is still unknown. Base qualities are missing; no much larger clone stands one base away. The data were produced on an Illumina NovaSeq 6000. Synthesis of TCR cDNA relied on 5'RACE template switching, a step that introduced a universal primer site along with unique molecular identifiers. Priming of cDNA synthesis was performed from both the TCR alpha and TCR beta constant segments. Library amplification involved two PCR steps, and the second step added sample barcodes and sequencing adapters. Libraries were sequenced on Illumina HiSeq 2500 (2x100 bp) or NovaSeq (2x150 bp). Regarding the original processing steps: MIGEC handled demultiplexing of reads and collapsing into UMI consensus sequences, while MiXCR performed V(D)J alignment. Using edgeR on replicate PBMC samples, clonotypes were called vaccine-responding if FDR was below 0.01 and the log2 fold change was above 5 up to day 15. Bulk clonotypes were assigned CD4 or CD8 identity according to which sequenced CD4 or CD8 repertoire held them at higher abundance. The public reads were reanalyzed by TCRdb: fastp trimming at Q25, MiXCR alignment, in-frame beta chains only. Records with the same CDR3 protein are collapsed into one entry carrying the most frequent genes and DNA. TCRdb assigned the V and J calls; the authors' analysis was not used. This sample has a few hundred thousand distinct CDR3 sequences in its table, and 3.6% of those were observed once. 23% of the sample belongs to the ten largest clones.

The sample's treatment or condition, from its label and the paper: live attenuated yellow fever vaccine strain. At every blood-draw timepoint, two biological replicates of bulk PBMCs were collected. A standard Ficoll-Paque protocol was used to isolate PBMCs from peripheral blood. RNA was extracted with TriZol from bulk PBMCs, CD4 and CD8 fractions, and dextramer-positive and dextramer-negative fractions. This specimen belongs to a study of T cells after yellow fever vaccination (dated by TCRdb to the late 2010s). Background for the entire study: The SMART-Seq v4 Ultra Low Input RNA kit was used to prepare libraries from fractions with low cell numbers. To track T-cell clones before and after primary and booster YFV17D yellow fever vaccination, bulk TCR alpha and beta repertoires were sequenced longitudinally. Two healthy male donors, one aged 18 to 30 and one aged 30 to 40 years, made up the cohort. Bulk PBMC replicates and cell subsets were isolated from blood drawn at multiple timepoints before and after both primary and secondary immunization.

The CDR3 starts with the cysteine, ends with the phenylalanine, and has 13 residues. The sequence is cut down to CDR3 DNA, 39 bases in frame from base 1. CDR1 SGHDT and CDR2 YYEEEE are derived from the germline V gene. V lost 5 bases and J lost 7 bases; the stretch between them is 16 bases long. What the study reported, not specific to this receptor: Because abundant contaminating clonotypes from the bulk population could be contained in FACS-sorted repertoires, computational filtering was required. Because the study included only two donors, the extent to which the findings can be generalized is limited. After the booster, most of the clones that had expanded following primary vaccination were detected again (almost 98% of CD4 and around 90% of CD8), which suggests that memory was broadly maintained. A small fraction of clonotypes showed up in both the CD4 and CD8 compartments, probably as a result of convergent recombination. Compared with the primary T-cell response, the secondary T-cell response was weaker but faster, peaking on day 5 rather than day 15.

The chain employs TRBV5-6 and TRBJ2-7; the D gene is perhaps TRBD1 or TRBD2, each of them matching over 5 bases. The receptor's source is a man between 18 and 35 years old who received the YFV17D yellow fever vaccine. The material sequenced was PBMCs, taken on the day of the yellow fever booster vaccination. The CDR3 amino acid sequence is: CASSDVGTVEQYF. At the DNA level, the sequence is TGTGCCAGCAGTGACGTAGGGACGGTGGAGCAGTACTTC.